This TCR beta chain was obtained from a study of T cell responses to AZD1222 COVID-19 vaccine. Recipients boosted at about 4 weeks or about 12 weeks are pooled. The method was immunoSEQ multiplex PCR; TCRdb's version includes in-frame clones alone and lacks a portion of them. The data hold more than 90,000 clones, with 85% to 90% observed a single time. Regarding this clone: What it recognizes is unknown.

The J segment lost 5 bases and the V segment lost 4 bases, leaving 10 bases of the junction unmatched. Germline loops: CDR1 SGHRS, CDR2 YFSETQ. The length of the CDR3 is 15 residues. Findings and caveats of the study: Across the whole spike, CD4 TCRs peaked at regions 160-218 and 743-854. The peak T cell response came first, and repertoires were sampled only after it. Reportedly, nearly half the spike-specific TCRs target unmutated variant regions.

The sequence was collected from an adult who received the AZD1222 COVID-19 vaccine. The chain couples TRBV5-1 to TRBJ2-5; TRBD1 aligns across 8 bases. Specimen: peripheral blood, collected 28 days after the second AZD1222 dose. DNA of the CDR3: TGCGCCAGCAGCACCGGTCGGACAGGGATGGAGACCCAGTACTTC. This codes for CASSTGRTGMETQYF. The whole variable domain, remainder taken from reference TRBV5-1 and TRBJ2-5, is KAGVTQTPRYLIKTRGQQVTLSCSPISGHRSVSWYQQTPGQGLQFLFEYFSETQRNKGNFPGRFSGRQFSNSRSEMNVSTLELGDSALYLCASSTGRTGMETQYFGPGTRLLVL.